Sequencing of this T cell receptor (beta chain) was carried out in a study of cytomegalovirus exposure and HLA in healthy donors. General study results and limits: According to reports, the classifier identified cytomegalovirus status with high specificity and sensitivity. Most of the TCR beta V segments (in an earlier analysis) were productive either about 90% or about 30% of the time. Across all donors, roughly uniform sequencing depth was an assumption of the presence/absence analyses. TRBV6-2, TRBV6-3 and some other V segments were unresolvable in 87-base-pair reads.

The CDR3 has 15 residues. Germline CDR1 is SGDLS and CDR2 is YYNGEE. Trimming removed 0 bases from V and 2 bases from J; junction bases left unmatched: 4. In the case of this clone: Its matching antigen is unknown.

Use of 60 Vbeta and 13 Jbeta primers characterized the PCR. Produced via immunoSEQ multiplex PCR; TCRdb's table is partial and in-frame only. The sample consists of tens of thousands of clones, over 60% of them appearing once. This sequence was found in a man aged 35 to 55 in good health and CMV-seronegative. J is TRBJ2-7 and V is TRBV9; 8 nucleotides line up with TRBD2. Sequencing was done on a sample of PBMCs. This chain's CDR3 is CASSVVSGGTYEQYF. CDR3 in DNA: TGTGCCAGCAGCGTAGTAAGCGGGGGAACCTACGAGCAGTACTTC.